The clone carrying this TCR beta chain was counted a single time. Generated by immunoSEQ multiplex PCR, the TCRdb table keeps only in-frame clones and is missing some. The sample lists fewer than 150,000 clones, 85% to 90% occurring once. With 1 base clipped from V and 8 bases from J, the junction kept 13 bases outside the gene matches. The V gene's germline CDR1 is SGHTA and CDR2 FQGNSA. This CDR3 has 16 amino acids. This sample is part of a study of blood T cell repertoires in COVID-19. Study as a whole: Sites in the United States, Italy and Spain provided acute and convalescent COVID-19 samples. The analysed material was cDNA or gDNA that came from T cells, B-cell-depleted T cells, or PBMCs.

J is TRBJ1-2 and V is TRBV7-2, with 7 bases matching TRBD1. This clonotype originated in a man in his fifties with active or convalescent COVID-19. The sequenced sample consisted of peripheral blood. In DNA form, the CDR3 reads TGTGCCAGCAGCTTAGGGGTTCTGCGACAGGGCGGCGGCTACACCTTC. It translates to CASSLGVLRQGGGYTF.